Shown below are 14 T cell receptor beta chains from a single sample sequenced in a study of blood T cell repertoires in COVID-19. Libraries were prepared by immunoSEQ multiplex PCR; TCRdb keeps only in-frame clonotypes and omits some of them. This table holds more than 75,000 clones, 80% to 90% found once. Material: peripheral blood. The receptor source for this set is a woman between 65 and 79 years old with acute or convalescent COVID-19.

V gene TRBV7-8 combines with J gene TRBJ1-5; 8 nucleotides align to TRBD1. CDR3 length: 14 amino acids. The V segment lost 6 bases and the J segment 5 bases; nucleotides outside the gene matches: 6. CDR1 SGHVS and CDR2 FQNEAQ come from the germline V gene. CDR3 amino acids: CASSFDRGDQPQHF. DNA of the CDR3: TGTGCCAGCAGTTTCGACAGGGGAGATCAGCCCCAGCATTTT.

The rearrangement uses TRBV4-2 and TRBJ1-1; the D gene is possibly TRBD1 (5 bases). Trimming cost V 1 base and J 1 base, with 13 bases left between them. Per the germline V gene, CDR1 is LGHNA and CDR2 is YNFKEQ. The CDR3 is made up of 16 amino acids. CDR3 sequence: CASSQANRKGNTEAFF. The CDR3 DNA reads as TGTGCCAGCAGCCAAGCAAACAGGAAGGGGAACACTGAAGCTTTCTTT.

This sequence joins TRBV5-4 and TRBJ1-2, with 7 bases lining up with TRBD1. The CDR3 is 15 residues long. The germline CDR1 and CDR2 sequences are SGHNT and YYREEE (reference sequence). The trim removed 4 bases at V and 2 bases at J, leaving 8 bases unmatched. CDR3 in amino acids: CASSQTGEGNYGYTF. For the CDR3, the DNA is TGTGCCAGCAGCCAAACAGGGGAAGGGAACTATGGCTACACCTTC.

The chain has TRBV28 and TRBJ2-1; 7 nucleotides line up with TRBD1. The ends lost 2 bases at V and 16 bases at J; junction bases unmatched: 5. Germline lookup yields CDR1 MDHEN and CDR2 SYDVKM. This CDR3 is built from 11 residues. The CDR3 bases are TGTGCCAGCAGTTTAGGGACAGTAAAATTCTTC. It yields the protein CASSLGTVKFF.

The genes are TRBV7-9 and TRBJ2-2, with 8 bases lining up with TRBD2. Germline V lookup: CDR1 SEHNR, CDR2 FQNEAQ (reference sequence). The CDR3 loop spans 16 amino acids. Trimming cost V 6 bases and J 7 bases; bases outside gene matches: 13. CDR3 DNA: TGTGCCAGCAGTTACCAGATCGGGACTAGGGACGGGGAGCTGTTTTTT. Translation: CASSYQIGTRDGELFF.

J is TRBJ1-4 and V is TRBV7-9; D call uncertain. Germline CDR1 is SEHNR and CDR2 is FQNEAQ (reference sequence). V was trimmed by 1 base and J by 2 bases, leaving 11 bases between them. CDR3 length: 16 residues. The CDR3 DNA follows: TGTGCCAGCAGCTTAGTTCCTTACCGGACTAATGAAAAACTGTTTTTT. Its protein is CASSLVPYRTNEKLFF.

The gene calls are TRBV9 and TRBJ1-1; no firm D call. This CDR3 spans 15 amino acids. CDR1 is SGDLS and CDR2 is YYNGEE in the germline V gene. The V end was cut by 0 bases, the J end by 4 bases, with 13 bases between. CDR3 in DNA: TGTGCCAGCAGCGTAGTTCTGGGAGTAGTCACTGAAGCTTTCTTT. This encodes CASSVVLGVVTEAFF.

This chain links TRBV3-1 (or the pseudogene TRBV3-2) with TRBJ2-5; 11 nucleotides agree with TRBD2. With V trimmed by 4 bases and J by 4 bases, 2 bases remained unmatched. The CDR3 has 14 amino acids. Germline CDR1 and CDR2: LGHDT and YNNKEL (reference sequence). This CDR3 reads CASSPGTSGETQYF. The CDR3 nucleotides are TGTGCCAGCAGCCCCGGGACTAGCGGAGAGACCCAGTACTTC.

This chain links TRBV2 with TRBJ1-1; 7 nucleotides match TRBD1. This CDR3 is 14 amino acids long. V shed 3 bases, J shed 4 bases, and the junction held 5 bases outside the gene matches. Germline CDR1 SNHLY, CDR2 FYNNEI. The CDR3 loop is CASSDRRGPTEAFF. The CDR3 DNA sequence: TGTGCCAGCAGTGACCGGAGGGGGCCCACTGAAGCTTTCTTT.

The chain couples TRBV18 to TRBJ2-3; 8 bases agree with TRBD2. CDR1 is KGHSH, CDR2 LQKENI, per germline. The CDR3 contains 16 residues. Trimming removed 6 bases from V and 2 bases from J; junction bases left unmatched: 10. CDR3 nucleotides: TGTGCCAGCTCCCAGGAGAGCGGGAGAATCACAGATACGCAGTATTTT. This translates into CASSQESGRITDTQYF.

J is TRBJ1-1 and V is TRBV19; D remains ambiguous. V lost 5 bases to trimming and J lost 1 base, with 17 bases between them. The CDR3 extends over 16 amino acids. The germline CDR1 and CDR2 sequences are LNHDA and SQIVND (reference sequence). The CDR3 DNA reads as TGTGCCAGTAGTCCACATCCGGGGAATTGGAACACTGAAGCTTTCTTT. It is translated as CASSPHPGNWNTEAFF.

The V gene is TRBV3-1 (or the pseudogene TRBV3-2), the J gene TRBJ1-2; D might be TRBD1 (5 bases). Germline V gene data show CDR1 as LGHDT and CDR2 as YNNKEL (reference sequence). The CDR3 loop spans 15 amino acids. Trimming removed 5 bases from V and 4 bases from J, with 17 bases in between. The CDR3 region is CASSTPVTGLYGYTF. In DNA, the CDR3 is TGTGCCAGCAGCACTCCCGTAACAGGTCTCTATGGCTACACCTTC.

The V and J genes are TRBV12-5 and TRBJ2-1; 7 positions match TRBD1. V dropped 5 bases and J dropped 9; count of bases not matched to a gene: 10. Germline V gene data show CDR1 as LGHNT and CDR2 as FRNRAP. This CDR3 is 14 amino acids long. CDR3 coding DNA: TGTGCTAGTGGTCCTCGGGACAGTTTAGGTGAGCAGTTCTTC. It is translated as CASGPRDSLGEQFF. The full variable domain, with the rest looked up from reference TRBV12-5 and TRBJ2-1, is DARVTQTPRHKVTEMGQEVTMRCQPILGHNTVFWYRQTMMQGLELLAYFRNRAPLDDSGMPKDRFSAEMPDATLATLKIQPSEPRDSAVYFCASGPRDSLGEQFFGPGTRLTVL.

The V and J genes are TRBV3-1 (or the pseudogene TRBV3-2) and TRBJ1-3; weak D call: TRBD1 (6 bases). The CDR3 sequence is 15 residues long. Trimming took off 5 bases at V and 0 bases at J, with 11 bases between the two ends. Germline V gene sequence: CDR1 LGHDT, CDR2 YNNKEL (reference sequence). The CDR3, as DNA: TGTGCCAGCAGCTATGGACAGAGCTCTGGAAACACCATATATTTT. Translated, it gives CASSYGQSSGNTIYF.